A selection of T cell receptor beta chains follows, all from one sample in a study of T cell clusters in autoimmune cytopenias. TCRdb reanalyzed the multiplex PCR reads and collapses them to one entry per CDR3 protein, without DNA. The table lists nearly 7,000 distinct CDR3 sequences, with roughly 4.8% in the top ten. This sample was shared with a second study, whose subject was T cell repertoires in aging, cancer and after chemotherapy.

Sequenced: peripheral blood. These receptors all stem from a human donor in good health. Both conserved end residues are part of each CDR3. The listing skips clone size in some rows; elsewhere it reads once, few, many or a size class.

>TRBV24-1|-|TRBJ2-3
CATSGQRGITDTQYF
>TRBV6-5|medium-sized|TRBJ1-2
CASSYSEWVGGYTF
>TRBV5-1|-|TRBJ2-1
CASSLEPVSSYNEQFF
>TRBV12-3/TRBV12-4|-|TRBJ1-6
CASSPQGPSPLHF
>TRBV10-3|-|TRBJ2-7
CAISGGTQGGYEQYF
>TRBV27|medium-sized|TRBJ2-1
CASSFQGHRGTYNEQFF
>TRBV18|medium-sized|TRBJ2-3
CASSRSDSRGQYF
>TRBV5-6|-|TRBJ1-5
CASSLEGDRPQHF
>TRBV13|-|TRBJ2-7
CASSLTSASSYEQYF
>TRBV5-6|medium-sized|TRBJ1-4
CASSLAGDPWGEKLFF
>TRBV24-1|-|TRBJ2-3
CATGFEGTDTQYF
>TRBV20-1|-|TRBJ2-3
CSGTRDARGPIDTQYF
>TRBV7-6|-|TRBJ1-1
CASFRTANTEAFF
>TRBV6-1|medium-sized|TRBJ1-2
CASRSRVDGYTF
>TRBV6-2/TRBV6-3|-|TRBJ1-2
CASSQAPSTYGYTF
>TRBV20-1|-|TRBJ1-3
CSASPGGSGNTIYF
>TRBV6-1|-|TRBJ1-3
CASIATPLGHLRNTIYF
>TRBV10-3|-|TRBJ2-3
CAISESGQATDTQYF
>TRBV6-4|-|TRBJ2-3
CASSDGGSTDTQYF
>TRBV6-5|medium-sized|TRBJ1-1
CATRFRTGAFF
>TRBV4-3|-|TRBJ2-7
CASSQDLGGRYEQYF
>TRBV18|medium-sized|TRBJ2-2
CATRLAGGPDTGELFF
>TRBV7-9|-|TRBJ2-7
CASSEGGAEQYF
>TRBV6-5|medium-sized|TRBJ1-1
CASSIDRGTNTEAFF